This T cell receptor beta chain appears in the sequencing data of a study of cytomegalovirus exposure and HLA in healthy donors. Study results and limitations: 87-base-pair reads could not separate some V segments, including TRBV6-2 and TRBV6-3.

The study ran its PCR with 60 Vbeta and 13 Jbeta primers. The table came from immunoSEQ multiplex PCR; TCRdb's copy has only in-frame clones and leaves some out. The data show 75,000 to 100,000 clones, roughly 79% seen once. The CDR3 is 13 residues long. V shed 4 bases, J shed 5 bases, and the junction held 2 bases outside the gene matches. Per the germline V gene, CDR1 is ENHRY and CDR2 is SYGVKD. Details on this clone: Its antigen is still unknown.

Source material: PBMCs. This receptor was identified in a female donor in good health and CMV-seropositive. The chain carries TRBV10-3 and TRBJ2-5; 9 nucleotides line up with TRBD2. The CDR3 reads CAISAGLAETQYF. CDR3 coding DNA: TGTGCCATCAGTGCAGGACTAGCGGAGACCCAGTACTTC.